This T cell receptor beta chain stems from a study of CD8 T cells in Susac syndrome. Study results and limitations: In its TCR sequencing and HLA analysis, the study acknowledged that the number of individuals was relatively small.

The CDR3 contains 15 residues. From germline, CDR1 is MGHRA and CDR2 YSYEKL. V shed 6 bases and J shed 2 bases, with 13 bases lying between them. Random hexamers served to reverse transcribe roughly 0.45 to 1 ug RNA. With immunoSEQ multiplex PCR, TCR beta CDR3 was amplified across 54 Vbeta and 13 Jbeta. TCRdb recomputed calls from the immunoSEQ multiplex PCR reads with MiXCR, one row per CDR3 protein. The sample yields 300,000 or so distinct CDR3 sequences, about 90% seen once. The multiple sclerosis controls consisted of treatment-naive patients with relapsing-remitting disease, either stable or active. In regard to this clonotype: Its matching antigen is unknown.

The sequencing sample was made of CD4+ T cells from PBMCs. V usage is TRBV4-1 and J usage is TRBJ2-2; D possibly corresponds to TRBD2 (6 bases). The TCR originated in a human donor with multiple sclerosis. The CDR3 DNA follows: TGCGCCAGCAGAGCGGTAGCGGTCAACACCGGGGAGCTGTTTTTT. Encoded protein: CASRAVAVNTGELFF.